This TCR beta chain originates from a study of technical replicates of blood from a few donors. V was clipped by 0 bases and J by 6 bases; unmatched bases: 4. The CDR3 length is 14 residues. Germline values: CDR1 MNHNY, CDR2 SVGAGI (reference sequence). Assay: immunoSEQ multiplex PCR; the TCRdb copy retains only in-frame clones and omits some. The sample contains around 68,000 clones, about 97% of which appear only once. This chain connects TRBV6-6 to TRBJ2-7; TRBD2 matches 8 bases. The sequencing input was T cells isolated from PBMCs. The sequence was collected from a human donor in good health. CDR3 in amino acids: CASSYSTGGREQYF. The CDR3, as DNA: TGTGCCAGCAGTTACTCGACGGGAGGGCGCGAGCAGTACTTC.